This T cell receptor beta chain is from a study of vaccination and CD4 T cells after COVID-19. On the study more broadly: Post-COVID draws followed diagnosis by a median around 92 days (range 35 to 161).

Specified treatment: approximately nine-day PBMC culture with coronavirus spike peptide pools or control peptides (ViraFEST assay). T cells were expanded with peptide pools, and expanded clonotypes were identified by TCR sequencing. Peptide pools at about 9.7 ug/ml and IL-2 at about 9.6 IU/ml were added to cultures of under 2.5 million PBMCs per well. Notes on this clonotype: Antigen unknown.

CDR1 is ENHRY, CDR2 SYGVKD, per germline. The CDR3 runs 11 residues. V lost 10 bases, J lost 3 bases, and 8 bases lay in between. Sequenced with the Oncomine TCR Beta short-read assay was DNA taken from cultured CD4+ T cells. One entry per CDR3 protein results from TCRdb running MiXCR on the PCR reads. The data contain about 15,000 distinct CDR3 sequences, 50% to 65% of them singletons. This material consisted of CD4+ T cells from blood, cultured in vitro, taken before SARS-CoV-2 vaccination. The clonotype comes from a human donor who had recovered from COVID-19. The J gene is TRBJ2-3, the V gene TRBV10-3, with D maybe TRBD2 (6 bases). CDR3 in amino acids: CATGGTDTQYF. The DNA of the CDR3 is TGTGCCACCGGAGGGACAGATACGCAGTATTTT.